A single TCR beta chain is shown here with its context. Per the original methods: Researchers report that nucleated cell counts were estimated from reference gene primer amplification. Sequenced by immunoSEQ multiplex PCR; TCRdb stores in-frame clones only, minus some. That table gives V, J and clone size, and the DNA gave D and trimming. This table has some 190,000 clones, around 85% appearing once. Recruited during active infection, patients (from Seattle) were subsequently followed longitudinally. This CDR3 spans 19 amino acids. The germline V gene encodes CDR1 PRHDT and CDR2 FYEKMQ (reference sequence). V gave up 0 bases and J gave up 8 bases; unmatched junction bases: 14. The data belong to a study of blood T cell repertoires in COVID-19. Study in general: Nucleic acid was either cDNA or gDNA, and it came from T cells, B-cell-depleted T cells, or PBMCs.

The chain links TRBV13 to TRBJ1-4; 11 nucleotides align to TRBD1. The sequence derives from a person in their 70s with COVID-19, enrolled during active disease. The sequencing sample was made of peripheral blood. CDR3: CASSLGPRGQGELQEKLFF. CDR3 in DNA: TGTGCCAGCAGCTTAGGCCCCCGGGGACAGGGGGAACTACAGGAAAAACTGTTTTTT.